The sequence of this T cell receptor beta chain was determined in a study of neurological immune-mediated disorders. This clonotype has at least ten counts. The target antigen is unknown. Study conclusions and caveats: HTLV-1-associated myelopathy had the most TCR clonal expansion, and multiple sclerosis had the least, less than healthy controls.

With 10-nucleotide random UMIs, 5'RACE was used to make the cDNA. In TCRdb, the 5' RACE reads were re-called with MiXCR into one record per CDR3 protein. The data show under 90,000 distinct CDR3 sequences, 9% to 12% seen once. Germline V gene data show CDR1 as SGHRS and CDR2 as YFSETQ. CDR3 length: 11 residues. V lost 4 bases and J lost 7, with 9 bases in between. The sequencing sample was made of PBMCs. The V call is TRBV5-1, the J call TRBJ2-7; D gene ambiguous. The origin of this receptor is a man in his forties in good health. The CDR3 here is CASSARSEQYF. CDR3 DNA: TGCGCCAGCAGCGCCCGCTCAGAGCAGTACTTC.